Listed below are T cell receptor beta chains from one sample, sequenced in a study of CD4+ T cells in melanoma. The assay was immunoSEQ multiplex PCR, and TCRdb's table has in-frame clones only and misses some. The table records 120,000 to 150,000 clones, around 90% of them present only once. The receptor source for this set is a human donor with melanoma. Both conserved end residues are part of each CDR3. The D gene is left open where the match is weak. Clone sizes are given selectively: once, few, many, or a class where the clone is expanded.

D	V	size	J	DNA	CDR3
NA	TRBV9	NA	TRBJ1-2	TGTGCCAGCAGCTCTCGACAGGTGGGGGGCTACACCTTC	CASSSRQVGGYTF
TRBD1	TRBV6-1	NA	TRBJ1-4	TGTGCCAGCAGTGACAGGGGGTGGAAGGCAACTAATGAAAAACTGTTTTTT	CASSDRGWKATNEKLFF
TRBD1	TRBV5-1	NA	TRBJ1-4	TGCGCCAGCAGCTCACAGGGGGCGCTTGAAAAACTGTTTTTT	CASSSQGALEKLFF
NA	TRBV2	NA	TRBJ1-1	TGTGCCAGCAGTGTGCGTGCCTTGACAGGGAACACTGAAGCTTTCTTT	CASSVRALTGNTEAFF
NA	TRBV10-3	NA	TRBJ1-1	TGTGCCATCAGTGATGCGGGCCGCGGGGACACTGAAGCTTTCTTT	CAISDAGRGDTEAFF
NA	TRBV4-2	NA	TRBJ2-3	TGTGCCAGCAGCCGCGAGTTCACAGATACGCAGTATTTT	CASSREFTDTQYF
NA	TRBV30	NA	TRBJ1-2	TGTGCCTGGAGTAGTTCGACAGGTCGTATCTCCTTC	CAWSSSTGRISF
NA	TRBV10-3	NA	TRBJ1-2	TGTGCCATCAGTGCCGGGGGAATCGGATCTGGCTACACCTTC	CAISAGGIGSGYTF
NA	TRBV6-1	NA	TRBJ2-4	TGTGCCAGCAGTGAAGAAGGGGTGAAAGCCAAAAACATTCAGTACTTC	CASSEEGVKAKNIQYF
NA	TRBV5-1	NA	TRBJ2-3	TGCGCCAGCAGCTTGGCGGGATCAGATACGCAGTATTTT	CASSLAGSDTQYF
NA	TRBV7-9	NA	TRBJ2-3	TGTGCCAGCAGCTGGGGGACCGCAGATACGCAGTATTTT	CASSWGTADTQYF
NA	TRBV29-1	once	TRBJ1-4	TGCAGCGTTCTACAGTACGGCGAAAAACTGTTTTTT	CSVLQYGEKLFF
NA	TRBV6-5	NA	TRBJ2-2	TGTGCCAGCAGTACCCAGGGTCTCCTAACCGGGGAGCTGTTTTTT	CASSTQGLLTGELFF
NA	TRBV27	NA	TRBJ2-1	TGTGCCAGCAGTCAGAGTGGTGTCTACAATGAGCAGTTCTTC	CASSQSGVYNEQFF
TRBD1	TRBV5-1	NA	TRBJ2-7	TGCGCCAGCAGCTTGGAACCGACAGGGACCAGCTACGAGCAGTACTTC	CASSLEPTGTSYEQYF
NA	TRBV2	NA	TRBJ2-7	TGTGCCAGCAGGGAAACAGGGACACCTATCTCCGAGCAGTACTTC	CASRETGTPISEQYF
NA	TRBV6-5	NA	TRBJ2-3	TGTGCCAGCAGGTCCGAAGGACAAGACACAGATACGCAGTATTTT	CASRSEGQDTDTQYF
NA	TRBV6-1	NA	TRBJ2-7	TGTGCCAGCAGTGAAGCGGGACCTATCAGAGGCGAGCAGTACTTC	CASSEAGPIRGEQYF
NA	TRBV6-1	NA	TRBJ2-7	TGTGCCAGCAGTGACCCAGGGGAGGGGAGTTATATCTACGAGCAGTACTTC	CASSDPGEGSYIYEQYF
NA	TRBV7-9	NA	TRBJ1-6	TGTGCCAGCCAGAGATTCGAAGTTTATAATTCACCCCTCCACTTT	CASQRFEVYNSPLHF
NA	TRBV7-9	NA	TRBJ1-1	TGTGCCAGCAGCAGACGACAGGTCATGAACACTGAAGCTTTCTTT	CASSRRQVMNTEAFF
NA	TRBV30	NA	TRBJ2-5	TGTGCCTGGAGTGTAGATGGACCCAGGCGGTACTTC	CAWSVDGPRRYF
NA	TRBV7-7	NA	TRBJ2-2	TGTGCCAGCAGCTTAGGGGGACTGAACACCGGGGAGCTGTTTTTT	CASSLGGLNTGELFF
TRBD2	TRBV6-6	NA	TRBJ2-3	TGTGCCAGCAGTTACTCCGGGGGGAGCACAGATACGCAGTATTTT	CASSYSGGSTDTQYF
TRBD1	TRBV5-1	few	TRBJ1-5	TGCGCCAGCAACTTTACAGGGGCTCAGCCCCAGCATTTT	CASNFTGAQPQHF
TRBD1	TRBV9	NA	TRBJ1-2	TGTGCCAGCAGCCAGGGACAGAACTATGGCTACACCTTC	CASSQGQNYGYTF
NA	TRBV6-1	NA	TRBJ1-2	TGTGCCAGCAGTGGAGGACCTGGCCACGGCTACACCTTC	CASSGGPGHGYTF
NA	TRBV5-1	NA	TRBJ1-2	TGCGCCAGCAGCTTGGGAGGGGCCGACGGCTACACCTTC	CASSLGGADGYTF
NA	TRBV10-2	NA	TRBJ2-1	TGCGCCAGCAGGCCCGGGCCCAGGAGTGAGCAGTTCTTC	CASRPGPRSEQFF
NA	TRBV5-1	NA	TRBJ1-1	TGCGCCAGCAGAGACTGGACCGATCGTACTGAAGCTTTCTTT	CASRDWTDRTEAFF
NA	TRBV29-1	NA	TRBJ2-2	TGCAGCGCCGCAGACACCGGGGAGCTGTTTTTT	CSAADTGELFF
TRBD1	TRBV5-4	NA	TRBJ1-2	TGTGCCAGCAGCTCCGGGACAGGGGGATTTCGGTATGGCTACACCTTC	CASSSGTGGFRYGYTF
NA	TRBV15	NA	TRBJ1-1	TGTGCCACCAGCAGAGGAGATAAGGGTGGGAACACTGAAGCTTTCTTT	CATSRGDKGGNTEAFF
TRBD2	TRBV5-8	few	TRBJ2-5	TGTGCCAGCAGCCCAGGGACTAGCGTCCGGGGAGAGACCCAGTACTTC	CASSPGTSVRGETQYF
NA	TRBV11-2	NA	TRBJ1-6	TGTGCCAGCATCTCCTCCCGCGGTAATTCACCCCTCCACTTT	CASISSRGNSPLHF
NA	TRBV5-6	NA	TRBJ1-2	TGTGCCAGCAGCTTGACAGACTATGGCTACACCTTC	CASSLTDYGYTF
NA	TRBV10-2	few	TRBJ2-1	TGCGCCAGCATCTCTTCCGGGCCGTATGAGCAGTTCTTC	CASISSGPYEQFF
TRBD1	TRBV28	NA	TRBJ2-7	TGTGCCAGCAGTGTGGGACAGATCTACGAGCAGTACTTC	CASSVGQIYEQYF
TRBD1	TRBV6-5	NA	TRBJ2-1	TGTGCCAGCAGTTACCACCTCAGGACAGGGGGCAATGAGCAGTTCTTC	CASSYHLRTGGNEQFF
NA	TRBV5-8	NA	TRBJ2-7	TGTGCCAGCACCCCCCAGGGGCTATACGAGCAGTACTTC	CASTPQGLYEQYF